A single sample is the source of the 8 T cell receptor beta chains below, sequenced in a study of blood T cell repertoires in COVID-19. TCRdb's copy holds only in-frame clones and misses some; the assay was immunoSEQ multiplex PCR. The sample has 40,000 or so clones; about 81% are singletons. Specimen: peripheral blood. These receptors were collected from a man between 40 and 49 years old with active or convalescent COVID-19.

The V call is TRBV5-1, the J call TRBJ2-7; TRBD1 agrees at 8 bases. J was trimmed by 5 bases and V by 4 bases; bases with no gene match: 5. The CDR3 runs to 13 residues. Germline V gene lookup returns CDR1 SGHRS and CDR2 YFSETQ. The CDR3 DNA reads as TGCGCCAGCAGCGGCGGACAGGGCCACGAGCAGTACTTC. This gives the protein CASSGGQGHEQYF.

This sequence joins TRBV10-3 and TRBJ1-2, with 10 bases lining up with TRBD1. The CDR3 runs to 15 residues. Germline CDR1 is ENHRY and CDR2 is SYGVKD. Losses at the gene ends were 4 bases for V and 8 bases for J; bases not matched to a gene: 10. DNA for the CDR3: TGTGCCATCAGTGTCCGGGACAGGGGCCCCCTCGGCTACACCTTC. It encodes CAISVRDRGPLGYTF.

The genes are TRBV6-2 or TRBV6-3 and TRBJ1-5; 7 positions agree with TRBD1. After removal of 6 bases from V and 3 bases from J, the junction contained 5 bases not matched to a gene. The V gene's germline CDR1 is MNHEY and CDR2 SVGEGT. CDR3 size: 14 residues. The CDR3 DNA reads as TGTGCCAGCAGCTGGACAGGCTTCAATCAGCCCCAGCATTTT. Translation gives CASSWTGFNQPQHF.

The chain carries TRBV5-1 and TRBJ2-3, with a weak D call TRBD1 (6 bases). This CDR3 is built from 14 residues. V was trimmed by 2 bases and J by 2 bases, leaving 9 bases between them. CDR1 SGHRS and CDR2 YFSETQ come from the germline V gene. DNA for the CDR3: TGCGCCAGCAGCTTCGGACAGTACACAGATACGCAGTATTTT. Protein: CASSFGQYTDTQYF.

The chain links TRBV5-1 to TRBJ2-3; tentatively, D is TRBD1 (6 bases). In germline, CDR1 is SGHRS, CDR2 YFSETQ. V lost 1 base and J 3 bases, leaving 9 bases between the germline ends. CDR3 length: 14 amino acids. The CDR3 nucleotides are TGCGCCAGCAGCTTGCGAGGGGGAACAGATACGCAGTATTTT. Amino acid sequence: CASSLRGGTDTQYF.

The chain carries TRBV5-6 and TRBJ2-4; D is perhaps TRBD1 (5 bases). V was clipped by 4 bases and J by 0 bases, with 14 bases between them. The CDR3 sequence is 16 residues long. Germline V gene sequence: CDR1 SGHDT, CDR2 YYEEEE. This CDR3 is CASSPPGPLAKNIQYF. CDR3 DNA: TGTGCCAGCAGCCCTCCAGGGCCACTAGCCAAAAACATTCAGTACTTC. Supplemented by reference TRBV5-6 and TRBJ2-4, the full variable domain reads DAGVTQSPTHLIKTRGQQVTLRCSPKSGHDTVSWYQQALGQGPQFIFQYYEEEERQRGNFPDRFSGHQFPNYSSELNVNALLLGDSALYLCASSPPGPLAKNIQYFGAGTRLSVL.

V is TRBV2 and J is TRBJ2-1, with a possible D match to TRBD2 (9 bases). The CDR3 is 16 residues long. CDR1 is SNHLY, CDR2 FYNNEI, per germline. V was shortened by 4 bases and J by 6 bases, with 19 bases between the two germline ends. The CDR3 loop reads CASSGAAGGTGNEQFF. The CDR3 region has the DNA TGTGCCAGCAGTGGTGCCGCGGGGGGGACAGGCAATGAGCAGTTCTTC.

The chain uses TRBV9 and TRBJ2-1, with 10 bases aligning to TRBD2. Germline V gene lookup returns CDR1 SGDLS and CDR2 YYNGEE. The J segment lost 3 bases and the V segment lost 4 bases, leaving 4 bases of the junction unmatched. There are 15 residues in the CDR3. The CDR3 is CASSPSGSYYNEQFF. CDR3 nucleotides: TGTGCCAGCAGCCCTAGCGGGAGTTACTACAATGAGCAGTTCTTC.